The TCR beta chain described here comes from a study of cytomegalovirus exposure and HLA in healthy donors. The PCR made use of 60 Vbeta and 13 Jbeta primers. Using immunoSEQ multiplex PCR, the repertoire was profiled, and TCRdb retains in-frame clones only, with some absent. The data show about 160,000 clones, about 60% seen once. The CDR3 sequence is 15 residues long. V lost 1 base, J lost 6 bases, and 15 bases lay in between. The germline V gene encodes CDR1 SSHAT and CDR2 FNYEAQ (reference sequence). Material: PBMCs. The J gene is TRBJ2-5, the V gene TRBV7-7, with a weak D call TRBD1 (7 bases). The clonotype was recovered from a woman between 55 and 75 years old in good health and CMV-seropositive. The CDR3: CASSLGGGTEQTQYF. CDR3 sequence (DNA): TGTGCCAGCAGCTTAGGAGGGGGGACAGAGCAGACCCAGTACTTC.